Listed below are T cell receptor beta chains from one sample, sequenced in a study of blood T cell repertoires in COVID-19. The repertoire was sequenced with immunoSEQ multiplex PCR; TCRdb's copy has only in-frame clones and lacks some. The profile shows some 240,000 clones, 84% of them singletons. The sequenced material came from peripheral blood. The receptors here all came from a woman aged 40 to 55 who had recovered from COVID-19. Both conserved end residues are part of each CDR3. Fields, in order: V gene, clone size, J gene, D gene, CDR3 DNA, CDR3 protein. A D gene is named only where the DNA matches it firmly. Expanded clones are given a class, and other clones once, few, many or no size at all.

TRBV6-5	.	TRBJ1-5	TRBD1	TGTGCCAGCACCGGGACAGCGACTGACATGCCCCAGCATTTT	CASTGTATDMPQHF
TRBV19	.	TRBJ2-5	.	TGTGCCAGTAGTATGTCGTCGACAGAAGAGACCCAGTACTTC	CASSMSSTEETQYF
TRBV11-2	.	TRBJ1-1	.	TGTGCCAGCAGCTTAGCCGCTAGGAACACTGAAGCTTTCTTT	CASSLAARNTEAFF
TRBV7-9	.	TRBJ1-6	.	TGTGCCAGCAGTCATCCAGGGGATTCACCCCTCCACTTT	CASSHPGDSPLHF
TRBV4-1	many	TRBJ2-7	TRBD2	TGCGCCAGCAGCCAAGGAGAGGGAGGGTGGTACGAGCAGTACTTC	CASSQGEGGWYEQYF
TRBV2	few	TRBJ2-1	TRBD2	TGTGCCAGCAGTTCAAAGCGGGGGGTCAATGAGCAGTTCTTC	CASSSKRGVNEQFF
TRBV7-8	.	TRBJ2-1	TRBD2	TGTGCCAGCAGCTTAGGGCTAGGGGGACTAGCGAATGAGCAGTTCTTC	CASSLGLGGLANEQFF
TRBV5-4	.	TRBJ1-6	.	TGTGCCAGCAGCCCCGACTGGGATTCACCCCTCCACTTT	CASSPDWDSPLHF
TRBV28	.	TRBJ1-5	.	TGTGCCAGCAGTCCAAATCAGCCCCAGCATTTT	CASSPNQPQHF
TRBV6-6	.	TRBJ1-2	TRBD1	TGTGCCAGCAGCTTTAACAGGGGGCCCGGCTACACCTTC	CASSFNRGPGYTF
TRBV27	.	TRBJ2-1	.	TGTGCCAGCAGTCTCTGGCCTAATGAGCAGTTCTTC	CASSLWPNEQFF
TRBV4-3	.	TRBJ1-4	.	TGCGCCAGCAGCCAAGACCGATTGGACATTGCAACTAATGAAAAACTGTTTTTT	CASSQDRLDIATNEKLFF
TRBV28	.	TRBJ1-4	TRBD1	TGTGCCAGCAGTTTGGGGACAGGGCAACAATCGGCGAAACTGTTTTTT	CASSLGTGQQSAKLFF
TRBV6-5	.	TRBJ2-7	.	TGTGCCAGCAGCTGGGGGGTCGAGCAGTACTTC	CASSWGVEQYF
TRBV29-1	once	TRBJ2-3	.	TGCAGCGTCGTCGACTTGGGTCGCACAGATACGCAGTATTTT	CSVVDLGRTDTQYF
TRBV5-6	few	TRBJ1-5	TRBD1	TGTGCCAGCAGCTTGGGCGGGGACAGGTTGAATCAGCCCCAGCATTTT	CASSLGGDRLNQPQHF
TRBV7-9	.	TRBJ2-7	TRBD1	TGTGCCAGCAGCTTAGATGGGACAGGGGATCACGAGCAGTACTTC	CASSLDGTGDHEQYF